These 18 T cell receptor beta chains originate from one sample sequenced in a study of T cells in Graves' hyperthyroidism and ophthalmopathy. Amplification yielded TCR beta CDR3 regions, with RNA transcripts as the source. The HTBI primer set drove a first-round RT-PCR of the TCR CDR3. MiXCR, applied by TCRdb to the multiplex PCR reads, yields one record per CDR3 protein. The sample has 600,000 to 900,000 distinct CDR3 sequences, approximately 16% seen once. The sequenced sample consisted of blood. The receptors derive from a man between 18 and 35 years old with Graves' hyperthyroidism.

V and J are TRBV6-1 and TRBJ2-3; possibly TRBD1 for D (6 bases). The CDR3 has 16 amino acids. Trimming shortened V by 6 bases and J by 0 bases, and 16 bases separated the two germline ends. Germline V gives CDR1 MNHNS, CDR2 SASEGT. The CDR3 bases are TGTGCCAGCAGCCTTGGACAGTATACCAGCACAGATACGCAGTATTTT. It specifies CASSLGQYTSTDTQYF.

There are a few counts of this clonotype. Here the CDR3 DNA reads TGTGCCACCAGCTCCCCGGGACAGAGAACCTACGAGCAGTACTTC. Translation: CATSSPGQRTYEQYF. The chain carries TRBV15 and TRBJ2-7; 7 bases are shared with TRBD1. Trimming took 5 bases from V and 2 from J; bases not matched to a gene: 9. Germline V gene sequence: CDR1 LNHNV, CDR2 YYDKDF (reference sequence). This CDR3 spans 15 amino acids.

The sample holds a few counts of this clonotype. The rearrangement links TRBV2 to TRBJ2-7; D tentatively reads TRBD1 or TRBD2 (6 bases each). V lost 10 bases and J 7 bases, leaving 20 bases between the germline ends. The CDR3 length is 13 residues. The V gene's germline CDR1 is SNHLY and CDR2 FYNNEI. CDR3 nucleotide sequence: TGTGCCACCCCGAACAGGGAGGTTTTGGAGCAGTACTTC. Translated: CATPNREVLEQYF.

The CDR3 loop is CASSLKWDSSYEQYF. DNA of the CDR3: TGTGCCAGCAGCTTGAAATGGGACAGCTCCTACGAGCAGTACTTC. V usage is TRBV5-5 and J usage is TRBJ2-7; the match to TRBD1 covers 7 bases. The junction had 4 bases not matched to a gene; V was cut back by 1 base and J by 0 bases. The V gene's germline CDR1 is SGHKS and CDR2 YYEKEE (reference sequence). The CDR3 runs 15 residues.

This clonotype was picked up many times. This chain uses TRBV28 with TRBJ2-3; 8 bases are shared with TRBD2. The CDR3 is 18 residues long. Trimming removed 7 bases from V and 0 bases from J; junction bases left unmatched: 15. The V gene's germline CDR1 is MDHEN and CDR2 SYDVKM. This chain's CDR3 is CASTNEVAGLLSTDTQYF. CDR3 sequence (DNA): TGTGCCAGCACCAATGAGGTAGCGGGGCTACTTAGCACAGATACGCAGTATTTT.

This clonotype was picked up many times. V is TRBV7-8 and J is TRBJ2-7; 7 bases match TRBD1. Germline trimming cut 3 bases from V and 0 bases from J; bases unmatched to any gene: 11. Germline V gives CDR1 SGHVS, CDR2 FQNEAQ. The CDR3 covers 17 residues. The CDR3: CASSFGPGTASSYEQYF. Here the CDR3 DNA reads TGTGCCAGCAGCTTTGGACCCGGGACAGCAAGCTCCTACGAGCAGTACTTC.

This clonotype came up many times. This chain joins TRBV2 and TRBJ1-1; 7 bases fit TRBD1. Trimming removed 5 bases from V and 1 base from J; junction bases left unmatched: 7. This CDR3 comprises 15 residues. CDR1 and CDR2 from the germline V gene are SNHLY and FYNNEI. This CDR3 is CASSNTGAANTEAFF. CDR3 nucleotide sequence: TGTGCCAGCAGTAACACAGGGGCGGCGAACACTGAAGCTTTCTTT.

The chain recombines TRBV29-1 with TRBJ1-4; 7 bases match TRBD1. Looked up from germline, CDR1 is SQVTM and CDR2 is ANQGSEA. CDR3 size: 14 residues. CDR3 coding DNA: TGCATCTGGGAGGGGGCGGCGGCTAATGAAAAACTGTTTTTT. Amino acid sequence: CIWEGAAANEKLFF.

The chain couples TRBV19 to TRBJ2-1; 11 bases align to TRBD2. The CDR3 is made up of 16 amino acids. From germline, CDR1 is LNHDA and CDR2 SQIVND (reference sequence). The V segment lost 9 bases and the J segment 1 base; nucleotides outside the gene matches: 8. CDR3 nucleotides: TGTGCCAGCAAAGGGGCTAGCGGGAGGTCCTACAATGAGCAGTTCTTC. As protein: CASKGASGRSYNEQFF.

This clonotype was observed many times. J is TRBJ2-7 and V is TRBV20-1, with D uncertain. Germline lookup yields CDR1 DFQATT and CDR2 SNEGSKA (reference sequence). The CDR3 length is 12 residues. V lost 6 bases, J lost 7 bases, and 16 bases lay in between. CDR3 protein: CSAPLAPLEQYF. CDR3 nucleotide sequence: TGCAGTGCGCCTCTGGCCCCACTTGAGCAGTACTTC.

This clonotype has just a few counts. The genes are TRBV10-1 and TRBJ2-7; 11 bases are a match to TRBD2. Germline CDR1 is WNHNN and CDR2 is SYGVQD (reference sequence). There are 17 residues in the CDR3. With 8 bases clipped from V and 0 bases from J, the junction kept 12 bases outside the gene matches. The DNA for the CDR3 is TGCGCCAGCCTTACCGGGGGGACTAGCGGAGGCTCCTACGAGCAGTACTTC. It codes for CASLTGGTSGGSYEQYF.

CDR3 nucleotides: TGTGCCAGCAGCGGACAAACAGGGAACCTCTATGGCTACACCTTC. It translates to CASSGQTGNLYGYTF. The genes are TRBV9 and TRBJ1-2; maybe TRBD1 (6 bases). With 3 bases removed from V and 4 bases from J, the gap between germline ends came to 16 bases. Germline V gene sequence: CDR1 SGDLS, CDR2 YYNGEE. This CDR3 spans 15 amino acids.

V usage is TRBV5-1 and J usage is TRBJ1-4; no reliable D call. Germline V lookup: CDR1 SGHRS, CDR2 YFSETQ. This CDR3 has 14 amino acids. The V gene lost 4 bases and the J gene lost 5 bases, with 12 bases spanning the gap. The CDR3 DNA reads TGCGCCAGCAGCCCAGGAATGGGCAATGAAAAACTGTTTTTT. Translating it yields CASSPGMGNEKLFF.

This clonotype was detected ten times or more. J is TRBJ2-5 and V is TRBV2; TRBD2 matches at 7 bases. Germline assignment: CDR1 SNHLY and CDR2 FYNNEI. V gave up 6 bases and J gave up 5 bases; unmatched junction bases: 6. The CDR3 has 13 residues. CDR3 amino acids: CASSDGLVETQYF. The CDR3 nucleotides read TGTGCCAGCAGCGACGGACTAGTCGAGACCCAGTACTTC.

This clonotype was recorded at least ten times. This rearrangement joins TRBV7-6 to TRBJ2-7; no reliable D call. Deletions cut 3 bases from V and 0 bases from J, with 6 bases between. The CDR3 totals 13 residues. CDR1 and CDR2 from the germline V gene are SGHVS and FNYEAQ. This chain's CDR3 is CASSFEYSYEQYF. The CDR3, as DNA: TGTGCCAGCAGCTTTGAATACTCCTACGAGCAGTACTTC. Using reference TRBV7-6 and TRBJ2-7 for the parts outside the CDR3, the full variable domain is GAGVSQSPRYKVTKRGQDVALRCDPISGHVSLYWYRQALGQGPEFLTYFNYEAQQDKSGLPNDRFSAERPEGSISTLTIQRTEQRDSAMYRCASSFEYSYEQYFGPGTRLTVT.

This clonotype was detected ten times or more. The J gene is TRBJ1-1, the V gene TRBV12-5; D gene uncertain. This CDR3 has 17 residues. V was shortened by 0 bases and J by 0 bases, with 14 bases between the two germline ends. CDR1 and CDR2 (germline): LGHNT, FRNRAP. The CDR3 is CASGLVLDRNMNTEAFF. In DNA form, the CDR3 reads TGTGCTAGTGGTTTGGTTCTGGACCGTAACATGAACACTGAAGCTTTCTTT.

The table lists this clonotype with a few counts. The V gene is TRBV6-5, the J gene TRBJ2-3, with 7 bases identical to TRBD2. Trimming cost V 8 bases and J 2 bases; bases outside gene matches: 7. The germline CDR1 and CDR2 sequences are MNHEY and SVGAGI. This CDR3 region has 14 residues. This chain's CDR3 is CASRRGVPTDTQYF. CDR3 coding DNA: TGTGCCAGCCGCCGGGGGGTGCCCACAGATACGCAGTATTTT.

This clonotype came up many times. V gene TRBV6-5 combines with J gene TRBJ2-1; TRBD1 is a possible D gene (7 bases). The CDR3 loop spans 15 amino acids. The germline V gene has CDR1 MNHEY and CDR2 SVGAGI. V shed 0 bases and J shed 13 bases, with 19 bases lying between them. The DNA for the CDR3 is TGTGCCAGCAGTTACTCGGGTGGAGGGGGCAGTCACCAGTTCTTC. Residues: CASSYSGGGGSHQFF.